These 25 T cell receptor beta chains came from one sample sequenced in a study of T cells in Graves' hyperthyroidism and ophthalmopathy. Amplification targeted TCR beta CDR3 regions from RNA transcripts. First-round RT-PCR targeting the TCR CDR3 was performed with the HTBI primer set. A single record per CDR3 protein comes from TCRdb applying MiXCR to the multiplex PCR reads. Of 410,000 or so distinct CDR3 sequences listed, about 14% are singletons. Sample: blood. The receptors stem from a man between 18 and 29 years old with Graves' ophthalmopathy.

This clonotype was seen repeatedly, ten times or more. The rearrangement links TRBV29-1 to TRBJ1-1; D is ambiguous. CDR1 SQVTM and CDR2 ANQGSEA come from the germline V gene. The V end lost 1 base, the J end lost 5 bases, and 14 bases lay between the germline ends. This CDR3 has 14 amino acids. CDR3 region: CSVEGSVFGTEAFF. As DNA, the CDR3 is TGCAGCGTTGAAGGTAGTGTCTTTGGGACTGAAGCTTTCTTT.

This clonotype was seen at least ten times. The CDR3 bases are TGTGCCAGCTCACTCCCAGGGACAGGCTACGAGCAGTACTTC. Its protein is CASSLPGTGYEQYF. The rearrangement uses TRBV18 and TRBJ2-7, with 8 nucleotides matching TRBD1. Germline CDR1 reads KGHSH; CDR2 reads LQKENI. This CDR3 is built from 14 residues. V shed 4 bases and J 3 bases; nucleotides not matched to a gene: 5.

This clonotype has only a few counts. The chain couples TRBV3-1 to TRBJ2-6, with D hard to call. The CDR3 runs 16 residues. CDR1 LGHDT and CDR2 YNNKEL come from the germline V gene (reference sequence). Trimming shortened V by 0 bases and J by 2 bases, and 8 bases separated the two germline ends. CDR3 amino acids: CASSQEGRAGANVLTF. CDR3 nucleotides: TGTGCCAGCAGCCAAGAGGGAAGGGCTGGGGCCAACGTCCTGACTTTC.

This clonotype was recorded at least ten times. The chain carries TRBV5-7 and TRBJ1-1, with TRBD1 identical over 8 bases. Being an ORF, TRBV5-7 has a function that is uncertain. Unmatched junction bases numbered 9, after V lost 1 base and J lost 1 base. The CDR3 covers 17 residues. The CDR3 nucleotides are TGTGCCAGCAGCTTGTCGGGTTTAGGACAGGGGAACACTGAAGCTTTCTTT. It encodes CASSLSGLGQGNTEAFF.

In this sample, this clonotype turned up a few times. The chain joins TRBV20-1 to TRBJ1-6; a weak D match, TRBD1 (6 bases). This CDR3 region has 15 residues. Germline V lookup: CDR1 DFQATT, CDR2 SNEGSKA (reference sequence). V lost 0 bases and J 1 base, leaving 7 bases between the germline ends. The CDR3 protein is CSAREQGSYNSPLHF. DNA for the CDR3: TGCAGTGCTAGAGAACAGGGTTCCTATAATTCACCCCTCCACTTT.

This clonotype has a count of ten or more. The rearrangement joins TRBV7-9 to TRBJ2-1; 9 bases fit TRBD1. This CDR3 spans 15 amino acids. From germline, CDR1 is SEHNR and CDR2 FQNEAQ (reference sequence). The V gene end was trimmed by 1 base and the J gene end by 7 bases; junction bases not matched to a gene: 5. CDR3 protein: CASSLGGQGHNEQFF. CDR3 sequence (DNA): TGTGCCAGCAGCTTAGGGGGACAGGGTCATAATGAGCAGTTCTTC.

This clonotype was found many times. This chain links TRBV12-3 or TRBV12-4 with TRBJ2-3; unclear D gene. This CDR3 is 15 amino acids long. V lost 6 bases and J 1 base, leaving 14 bases between the germline ends. In nucleotides, the CDR3 is TGTGCCAGCAGAGTCGCATCCCCACGCACAGATACGCAGTATTTT. This gives the protein CASRVASPRTDTQYF.

This clonotype was detected only a few times. The genes are TRBV3-1 and TRBJ2-4; unclear D gene. The CDR3 has 11 residues. CDR1 and CDR2 (germline): LGHDT, YNNKEL (reference sequence). Deletions cut 4 bases from V and 7 bases from J, with 5 bases between. CDR3 DNA sequence: TGTGCCAGCAGCCCCGGGAACATTCAGTACTTC. Amino acids: CASSPGNIQYF.

The table lists this clonotype with a few counts. At one of its ends the junction is not consistent with the germline gene, which may arise from a read error. The chain uses TRBV11-2 and TRBJ2-7, with 11 bases fitting TRBD2. The CDR3 runs 15 residues. CDR1 SGHAT and CDR2 FQNNGV come from the germline V gene. Here the CDR3 reads CASSLPGLADYEQYF. CDR3 DNA sequence: TGTGCCAGTAGCTTACCGGGACTAGCGGATTACGAGCAGTACTTC.

The sample holds many counts of this clonotype. The rearrangement uses TRBV20-1 and TRBJ1-6, with D unresolved. CDR1 DFQATT and CDR2 SNEGSKA come from the germline V gene (reference sequence). This CDR3 is built from 13 residues. The V end lost 3 bases, the J end lost 7 bases, and 10 bases lay between the germline ends. The CDR3 coding sequence is TGCAGTGCTAGTGGGAACAGAAATTCACCCCTCCACTTT. This codes for CSASGNRNSPLHF.

This clonotype was picked up a small number of times. A much larger clone differs by one base, so this may be a read error. The chain joins TRBV12-3 or TRBV12-4 to TRBJ2-5; possibly TRBD2 for D (6 bases). The CDR3 runs 14 residues. Written as DNA, the CDR3 is TGTGCCGGCAGTTCCGGGGCGGGGTTGGAGACCCAGTACTTC. Translation: CAGSSGAGLETQYF.

This clonotype showed up many times. The chain has TRBV7-8 and TRBJ2-1; 10 nucleotides line up with TRBD1. CDR3 size: 15 residues. Trimming at V came to 5 bases and at J to 2 bases, leaving 3 bases not matched to a gene. In germline, CDR1 is SGHVS, CDR2 FQNEAQ. In nucleotides, the CDR3 is TGTGCCAGCAGCCGGACAGGGGGGACCTACAATGAGCAGTTCTTC. Its translation: CASSRTGGTYNEQFF.

This clonotype was counted between two and nine times. J is TRBJ2-5 and V is TRBV20-1, with a tentative D call TRBD2 (7 bases). This CDR3 has 19 residues. Deletions cut 0 bases from V and 4 bases from J, with 27 bases between. Germline values: CDR1 DFQATT, CDR2 SNEGSKA (reference sequence). For the CDR3, the DNA is TGCAGTGCTAGAGATAGAAAGGCCCCCGGGGGGCGCGTTTTAGAGACCCAGTACTTC. Its protein product is CSARDRKAPGGRVLETQYF.

There are many counts of this clonotype. The CDR3 DNA reads as TGTGCCAGCAGTTTAATACCAGATACGCAGTATTTT. Its translation: CASSLIPDTQYF. V and J are TRBV12-3 or TRBV12-4 and TRBJ2-3, with D uncertain. Trimming removed 2 bases at V and 4 bases at J, with 4 bases between. This CDR3 contains 12 residues.

This clonotype has ten or more counts. The V gene is TRBV28, the J gene TRBJ1-1; the D gene is possibly TRBD1 (6 bases). CDR1 is MDHEN, CDR2 SYDVKM, per germline. V was trimmed by 5 bases and J by 0 bases, leaving 13 bases between them. CDR3 size: 15 residues. The CDR3 sequence is CASSIFGQMNTEAFF. The CDR3 DNA reads as TGTGCCAGCAGTATCTTCGGACAGATGAACACTGAAGCTTTCTTT.

At least ten counts were recorded for this clonotype. This chain links TRBV30 with TRBJ1-5; D might be TRBD1 (6 bases). V lost 3 bases and J 0 bases, leaving 9 bases between the germline ends. CDR3 length equals 14 residues. Germline values: CDR1 GTSNPN, CDR2 SVGIG (reference sequence). CDR3 bases: TGTGCCTGGAGCTCAGGGGCTAGCAATCAGCCCCAGCATTTT. It specifies CAWSSGASNQPQHF.

V is TRBV9 and J is TRBJ1-2; a weak D match, TRBD1 (6 bases). Germline assignment: CDR1 SGDLS and CDR2 YYNGEE. The V end was cut by 3 bases, the J end by 8 bases, with 11 bases between. The CDR3 has 12 residues. The CDR3 region is CASSDDRKGYTF. CDR3 DNA: TGTGCCAGCAGCGACGACAGGAAGGGCTACACCTTC.

The chain recombines TRBV7-9 with TRBJ1-2; D might be TRBD1 (5 bases). V lost 3 bases and J 2 bases, leaving 7 bases between the germline ends. The CDR3 length is 13 residues. The germline V gene encodes CDR1 SEHNR and CDR2 FQNEAQ (reference sequence). The CDR3 DNA reads as TGTGCCAGCAGCTTTGGGGACAACTATGGCTACACCTTC. As protein: CASSFGDNYGYTF.

This clonotype has ten or more counts. The rearrangement uses TRBV2 and TRBJ2-3, with 8 bases fitting TRBD1. Germline V gene sequence: CDR1 SNHLY, CDR2 FYNNEI. This CDR3 is built from 16 residues. V gave up 7 bases and J gave up 0 bases; unmatched junction bases: 9. The chain's CDR3 is CASIPPGQASTDTQYF. The CDR3 bases are TGTGCCAGCATCCCCCCGGGACAGGCGAGCACAGATACGCAGTATTTT.

The rearrangement uses TRBV24-1 and TRBJ2-5; possible D gene TRBD2, 6 bases. CDR3 length: 15 amino acids. Germline V CDR1 and CDR2: KGHDR, SFDVKD. V was clipped by 5 bases and J by 1 base, with 13 bases between them. The CDR3 here is CATSAWRGAQETQYF. CDR3 nucleotide sequence: TGTGCCACCAGTGCCTGGAGGGGTGCCCAAGAGACCCAGTACTTC.

This clonotype appeared many times. The rearrangement joins TRBV2 to TRBJ2-3, with D uncertain. Germline CDR1 SNHLY, CDR2 FYNNEI. Between the trimmed V and J ends, which lost 6 bases and 5 bases, there was a span of 12 bases. The CDR3 loop spans 13 amino acids. The CDR3 sequence is CASRDGPGDTQYF. In DNA, the CDR3 is TGTGCCAGCAGGGATGGCCCCGGAGATACGCAGTATTTT.

This clonotype was observed at least ten times. The rearrangement links TRBV12-5 to TRBJ2-5, with no clear D. Germline V CDR1 and CDR2: LGHNT, FRNRAP. V was clipped by 0 bases and J by 2 bases, with 10 bases between them. The CDR3 totals 15 residues. CDR3 DNA sequence: TGTGCTAGTGGTTTGGTTCTTAGGGATCAAGAGACCCAGTACTTC. Protein sequence: CASGLVLRDQETQYF.

Turning to this clonotype: One base away lies a much larger clone, so this may be a sequencing read error. The V and J genes are TRBV6-1 and TRBJ2-3, with a possible D match to TRBD2 (6 bases). This CDR3 contains 16 residues. CDR1 is MNHNS and CDR2 is SASEGT in the germline V gene. CDR3 amino acids: CASSETDGSSAETQYF. CDR3 nucleotides: TGTGCCAGCAGTGAAACGGACGGGAGTTCCGCAGAAACGCAGTATTTT.

This clonotype was seen many times. The chain links TRBV20-1 to TRBJ2-5; D gene ambiguous. Trimming removed 3 bases at V and 9 bases at J, with 14 bases between. The CDR3 length is 12 residues. Germline lookup yields CDR1 DFQATT and CDR2 SNEGSKA (reference sequence). The CDR3, as DNA: TGCAGTGCTAGGGTTGGGCTGTCGGCCCAGTACTTC. Its protein product is CSARVGLSAQYF.

This clonotype was observed a handful of times. This rearrangement joins TRBV5-1 to TRBJ2-6; 7 bases are a match to TRBD2. Losses at the gene ends were 7 bases for V and 2 bases for J; bases not matched to a gene: 0. CDR3 size: 13 residues. Germline V gene data show CDR1 as SGHRS and CDR2 as YFSETQ. The CDR3 loop is CASRGAGANVLTF. The CDR3 bases are TGCGCCAGCCGGGGGGCTGGGGCCAACGTCCTGACTTTC.